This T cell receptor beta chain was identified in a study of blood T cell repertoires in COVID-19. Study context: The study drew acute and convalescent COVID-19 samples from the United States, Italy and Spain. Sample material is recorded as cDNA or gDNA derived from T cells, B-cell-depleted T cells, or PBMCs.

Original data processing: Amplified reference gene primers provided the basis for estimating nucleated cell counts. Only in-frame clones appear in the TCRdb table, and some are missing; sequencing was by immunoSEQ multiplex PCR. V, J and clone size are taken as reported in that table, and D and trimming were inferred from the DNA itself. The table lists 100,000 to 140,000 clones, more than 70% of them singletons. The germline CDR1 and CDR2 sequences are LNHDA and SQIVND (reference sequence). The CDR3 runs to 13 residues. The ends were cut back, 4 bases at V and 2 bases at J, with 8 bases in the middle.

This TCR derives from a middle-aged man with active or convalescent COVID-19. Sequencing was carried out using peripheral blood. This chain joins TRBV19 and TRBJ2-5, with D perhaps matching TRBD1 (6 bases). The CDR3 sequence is CASSTGTQETQYF. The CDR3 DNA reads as TGTGCCAGTAGTACGGGGACACAAGAGACCCAGTACTTC.